These T cell receptor beta chains were read from a single sample in a study of T cell responses to AZD1222 COVID-19 vaccine. TCRdb keeps only in-frame clones here, not all; method: immunoSEQ multiplex PCR. Of 70,000 to 95,000 clones listed, roughly 90% were seen once; the top ten hold 4.2%. The sample was peripheral blood, taken on day 0 of AZD1222 vaccination. Receptor source: an adult in good health. CDR3s include the opening cysteine and the closing phenylalanine or tryptophan. A D gene is named only where the DNA matches it firmly. The size of a clone is reported for some rows only, either as once, few or many, or as a class for expanded clones.

V,D,size,J,CDR3,DNA
TRBV30,.,.,TRBJ1-1,CAWSAVNTEAFF,TGTGCCTGGAGTGCAGTGAACACTGAAGCTTTCTTT
TRBV20-1,.,.,TRBJ2-5,CSARVLETQYF,TGCAGTGCTAGAGTATTGGAGACCCAGTACTTC
TRBV5-4,.,.,TRBJ1-5,CASSLGPTGVQPQHF,TGTGCCAGCAGCTTGGGGCCCACAGGAGTTCAGCCCCAGCATTTT
TRBV5-1,.,.,TRBJ2-7,CASSLGAGEQYF,TGCGCCAGCAGCTTGGGAGCCGGCGAGCAGTACTTC
TRBV5-1,TRBD2,.,TRBJ2-5,CASSLDVSGRKTQYF,TGCGCCAGCAGCTTGGATGTAAGCGGGAGAAAGACCCAGTACTTC
TRBV3-1/TRBV3-2,.,.,TRBJ2-6,CASQSTYNVLTF,TGTGCCAGCCAGTCAACTTACAACGTCCTGACTTTC
TRBV10-3,TRBD1,.,TRBJ1-1,CAISAGQLNTEAFF,TGTGCCATCAGTGCGGGACAGCTGAACACTGAAGCTTTCTTT
TRBV29-1,.,.,TRBJ2-1,CSVEDPGHLVEQFF,TGCAGCGTTGAAGATCCTGGACACCTCGTTGAGCAGTTCTTC
TRBV3-1/TRBV3-2,.,.,TRBJ1-4,CASSQGVTGQGNEKLFF,TGTGCCAGCAGCCAAGGAGTCACGGGGCAGGGTAATGAAAAACTGTTTTTT
TRBV6-5,TRBD1,.,TRBJ2-4,CASRRDRAGNIQYF,TGTGCCAGCAGAAGGGACAGGGCGGGAAACATTCAGTACTTC
TRBV29-1,.,.,TRBJ1-3,CSVEAEGGALAGNTIYF,TGCAGCGTTGAAGCTGAGGGAGGGGCACTGGCTGGAAACACCATATATTTT
TRBV19,.,.,TRBJ2-3,CASSIDFGGDTQYF,TGTGCCAGTAGTATAGATTTTGGGGGCGATACGCAGTATTTT
TRBV12-5,.,.,TRBJ1-2,CASAQNGDHYGYTF,TGTGCTAGTGCCCAAAACGGGGACCACTATGGCTACACCTTC
TRBV20-1,.,.,TRBJ2-6,CSASRTSGANVLTF,TGCAGTGCCAGTCGGACTTCTGGGGCCAACGTCCTGACTTTC
TRBV4-1,TRBD1,.,TRBJ1-2,CASSQEGGAYGYTF,TGCGCCAGCAGCCAGGAAGGGGGCGCCTATGGCTACACCTTC
TRBV6-1,.,.,TRBJ1-2,CASSEGNYGYTF,TGTGCCAGCAGTGAGGGGAACTATGGCTACACCTTC
TRBV7-2,.,.,TRBJ2-1,CASSTRGGYSYNEQFF,TGTGCCAGCAGCACTAGGGGGGGCTACTCCTACAATGAGCAGTTCTTC
TRBV28,.,.,TRBJ2-2,CASSSGQNTGELFF,TGTGCCAGCAGTTCCGGGCAGAACACCGGGGAGCTGTTTTTT
TRBV6-6,.,.,TRBJ1-2,CASSSMTENYGYTF,TGTGCCAGCAGCTCAATGACTGAAAACTATGGCTACACCTTC
TRBV5-6,.,.,TRBJ1-2,CASSWGRVDYGYTF,TGTGCCAGCAGCTGGGGGCGGGTGGACTATGGCTACACCTTC
TRBV30,.,.,TRBJ1-3,CAWNPTGPPSGNTIYF,TGTGCCTGGAACCCCACAGGGCCACCCTCTGGAAACACCATATATTTT
TRBV7-8,TRBD1,.,TRBJ1-1,CASSPSGQGRTEAFF,TGTGCCAGCAGCCCATCCGGACAGGGCCGGACTGAAGCTTTCTTT
TRBV5-5,TRBD1,.,TRBJ2-6,CASSLSTGAGANVLTF,TGTGCCAGCAGCCTCTCGACAGGGGCTGGGGCCAACGTCCTGACTTTC
TRBV20-1,.,.,TRBJ1-2,CSASRQEGYTF,TGCAGTGCCTCCAGACAGGAAGGGTACACCTTC
TRBV4-2,TRBD2,few,TRBJ2-3,CASSQEDPGGSTDTQYF,TGTGCCAGCAGCCAAGAGGACCCGGGGGGGAGCACAGATACGCAGTATTTT
TRBV7-8,.,.,TRBJ2-3,CASQLSASTDTQYF,TGTGCCAGCCAGCTTAGCGCGAGCACAGATACGCAGTATTTT
TRBV7-8,.,few,TRBJ2-7,CASSTTGTKSSYEQYF,TGTGCCAGCAGCACAACCGGGACAAAGAGCTCCTACGAGCAGTACTTC
TRBV11-3,.,.,TRBJ1-1,CASSPRFDTWGPEAFF,TGTGCCAGCAGCCCGCGCTTTGACACGTGGGGTCCTGAAGCTTTCTTT
TRBV18,TRBD1,.,TRBJ1-3,CASSTTGGFSGNTIYF,TGTGCCAGCTCAACGACAGGGGGATTCTCTGGAAACACCATATATTTT
TRBV5-1,TRBD1,.,TRBJ1-6,CASSIRDSFNSPLHF,TGCGCCAGCAGCATCCGGGACAGCTTCAATTCACCCCTCCACTTT
TRBV7-2,.,.,TRBJ1-6,CASSLEGAEGRRNSPLHF,TGTGCCAGCAGCTTAGAAGGAGCCGAGGGAAGAAGGAATTCACCCCTCCACTTT
TRBV4-1,.,.,TRBJ1-5,CASSPSGSGGGNQPQHF,TGCGCCAGCAGCCCCTCAGGATCGGGGGGCGGCAATCAGCCCCAGCATTTT
TRBV6-5,.,once,TRBJ2-1,CASSREWDEQFF,TGTGCCAGTTCGAGGGAATGGGATGAGCAGTTCTTC
TRBV3-1/TRBV3-2,.,.,TRBJ1-2,CASSQDAGSGYTF,TGTGCCAGCAGCCAAGACGCGGGATCTGGCTACACCTTC
TRBV29-1,.,.,TRBJ2-7,CSVGSFSGYEQYF,TGCAGCGTGGGGAGTTTTTCAGGCTACGAGCAGTACTTC
TRBV14,.,.,TRBJ2-3,CASSQRASGTDTQYF,TGTGCCAGCAGCCAACGGGCTAGCGGCACAGATACGCAGTATTTT
TRBV15,.,.,TRBJ1-5,CATSRGNRNQPQHF,TGTGCCACCAGCAGAGGAAACAGAAATCAGCCCCAGCATTTT
TRBV29-1,TRBD1,.,TRBJ1-2,CSVVTGQNYGYTF,TGCAGCGTGGTTACGGGACAGAACTATGGCTACACCTTC
TRBV6-5,.,.,TRBJ1-2,CASSPRRLNNYGYTF,TGTGCCAGCAGTCCCCGACGATTGAATAACTATGGCTACACCTTC
TRBV2,.,.,TRBJ1-6,CASSEDMNSPLHF,TGTGCCAGCAGTGAGGACATGAATTCACCCCTCCACTTT
TRBV7-9,.,.,TRBJ1-2,CASSLSDYGYTF,TGTGCCAGCAGCTTATCAGACTATGGCTACACCTTC
TRBV6-5,.,.,TRBJ2-1,CASSQSGNSYNEQFF,TGTGCCAGCAGCCAAAGCGGTAACTCCTACAATGAGCAGTTCTTC
TRBV7-9,TRBD1,.,TRBJ1-2,CASSRDRETYGYTF,TGTGCCAGCAGCAGGGACAGGGAGACCTATGGCTACACCTTC
TRBV11-2,.,.,TRBJ1-3,CASSLDLGGSGNTIYF,TGTGCCAGCAGCTTAGACCTAGGAGGCTCTGGAAACACCATATATTTT
TRBV10-3,TRBD2,.,TRBJ2-3,CAITSSGSAADTQYF,TGTGCCATCACATCCAGCGGGAGTGCGGCAGATACGCAGTATTTT
TRBV3-1/TRBV3-2,.,.,TRBJ1-2,CASSQSVSGYTF,TGTGCCAGCAGCCAAAGCGTTTCGGGCTACACCTTC